The TCR beta chain described here comes from a study of radiotherapy plus CTLA-4 blockade in lung cancer. Whole-study context: Disease control was achieved by over 30% of patients, and objective responses by 18%. Points from the study as a whole: Early blood T cell clone changes and increased post-radiation serum interferon-beta were reportedly the strongest response predictors. Expansion in blood of tumor-derived TCR clones was seen after radiotherapy plus ipilimumab.

Patients had chemo-refractory metastatic non-small-cell lung cancer and received focal radiation plus CTLA-4 blockade that used ipilimumab. The table lists this clone with a few counts. What it recognizes is unknown. Trimming removed 4 bases at V and 2 bases at J, with 10 bases between. CDR3 length: 14 amino acids. The V gene's germline CDR1 is MGHRA and CDR2 YSYEKL. The data were produced by immunoSEQ multiplex PCR, yet TCRdb's version contains in-frame clones alone and is incomplete. Of about 51,000 clones listed, 60% to 80% are singletons. The TCR was taken from a human donor with non-small cell lung cancer whose response to radiotherapy plus ipilimumab could not be evaluated. Sequenced here: peripheral blood, sampled from a patient treated with radiotherapy plus ipilimumab. The chain links TRBV4-1 to TRBJ2-3; possible D gene TRBD2, 6 bases. The CDR3 DNA sequence: TGCGCCAGCAGCCGACCGGGGGTCACAGATACGCAGTATTTT. Amino acid sequence: CASSRPGVTDTQYF.